These 9 T cell receptor beta chains came from one sample sequenced in a study of cytomegalovirus exposure and HLA in healthy donors. Generated by immunoSEQ multiplex PCR, the TCRdb table keeps only in-frame clones and is missing some. The sample holds 45,000 to 65,000 clones, around 90% seen once. Material: PBMCs. The receptors were sampled from a young man in good health and CMV-seronegative.

The sample holds one count of this clone. The rearrangement links TRBV5-6 to TRBJ2-1; 11 bases are a match to TRBD2. Germline CDR1 and CDR2: SGHDT and YYEEEE. With 0 bases clipped from V and 0 bases from J, the junction kept 8 bases outside the gene matches. CDR3 length: 19 amino acids. CDR3 residues: CASSLGLAGTTSSYNEQFF. For the CDR3, the DNA is TGTGCCAGCAGCTTGGGACTAGCGGGGACGACGAGCTCCTACAATGAGCAGTTCTTC.

The rearrangement joins TRBV11-1 to TRBJ2-7; 9 positions agree with TRBD2. V gave up 3 bases and J gave up 1 base; unmatched junction bases: 7. Germline assignment: CDR1 SGHAT and CDR2 FQDESV (reference sequence). This CDR3 region has 16 residues. CDR3 nucleotides: TGTGCCAGCAGCTTGCGACTAGCGGAGGGGTCCTACGAGCAGTACTTC. Protein product: CASSLRLAEGSYEQYF.

The genes are TRBV5-6 and TRBJ2-7, with D tentatively TRBD2 (6 bases). Per germline, CDR1 SGHDT and CDR2 YYEEEE. The CDR3 consists of 14 residues. The germline V and J ends were trimmed by 4 bases and 1 base, with 12 bases remaining between them. The CDR3 region is CASSQGGKSYEQYF. CDR3 nucleotide sequence: TGTGCCAGCAGCCAGGGCGGGAAGTCCTACGAGCAGTACTTC. Looking up the rest from reference TRBV5-6 and TRBJ2-7 gives the full variable domain: DAGVTQSPTHLIKTRGQQVTLRCSPKSGHDTVSWYQQALGQGPQFIFQYYEEEERQRGNFPDRFSGHQFPNYSSELNVNALLLGDSALYLCASSQGGKSYEQYFGPGTRLTVT.

The chain recombines TRBV5-1 with TRBJ2-7; D possibly corresponds to TRBD2 (6 bases). Germline V gene lookup returns CDR1 SGHRS and CDR2 YFSETQ. This CDR3 has 13 residues. V was pared by 4 bases and J by 3 bases, with 11 bases between. CDR3 sequence reads: CASSPGLNYEQYF. The CDR3 nucleotides are TGCGCCAGCAGCCCAGGACTAAACTACGAGCAGTACTTC.

The chain links TRBV27 to TRBJ1-1; 7 nucleotides align to TRBD1. CDR3 length equals 14 residues. Germline loops: CDR1 MNHEY, CDR2 SMNVEV (reference sequence). V was clipped by 5 bases and J by 1 base; unmatched bases: 4. CDR3 DNA sequence: TGTGCCAGCAGTCGGACAGGACCGAACACTGAAGCTTTCTTT. Amino acids: CASSRTGPNTEAFF.

The chain couples TRBV9 to TRBJ1-3; weak D call: TRBD1 (6 bases). V lost 4 bases, J lost 0 bases, and 14 bases lay in between. This CDR3 has 16 amino acids. Germline-derived CDR1 and CDR2 are SGDLS and YYNGEE. DNA for the CDR3: TGTGCCAGCAGCACTCAGGGGCGATTCTCTGGAAACACCATATATTTT. Translated, it gives CASSTQGRFSGNTIYF.

CDR3 sequence reads: CAWSNVIAGFNEQFF. CDR3 in DNA: TGTGCCTGGAGCAACGTGATAGCGGGATTCAATGAGCAGTTCTTC. This rearrangement joins TRBV30 to TRBJ2-1; 8 nucleotides match TRBD2. Germline CDR1 and CDR2: GTSNPN and SVGIG (reference sequence). CDR3 size: 15 residues. The V segment lost 3 bases and the J segment 6 bases; nucleotides outside the gene matches: 10.

The J gene is TRBJ2-5, the V gene TRBV6-1; D is undetermined. CDR1 and CDR2 from the germline V gene are MNHNS and SASEGT. The CDR3 loop spans 11 amino acids. The V and J ends lost 7 bases and 5 bases respectively, with 8 bases between them. The CDR3 DNA follows: TGTGCCAGCAATTTTGAGGAGACCCAGTACTTC. Protein sequence: CASNFEETQYF.

This rearrangement joins TRBV6-1 to TRBJ1-1; 8 positions agree with TRBD1. CDR1 and CDR2 from the germline V gene are MNHNS and SASEGT. V trimming: 10 bases; J trimming: 2 bases; junction bases outside the gene matches: 6. CDR3 length equals 13 residues. The chain's CDR3 is CATPTGANTEAFF. The CDR3 nucleotides are TGTGCCACTCCGACAGGGGCTAACACTGAAGCTTTCTTT.